This T cell receptor beta chain is from a study of graft-versus-host responses after intestinal transplantation. About the research overall: Isolated intestinal, liver-intestinal, or multivisceral transplants were what recipients had. Notes on the study in general: High graft-versus-host to host-versus-graft clonal ratios were seen in allografts of patients with graft-donor T cell macrochimerism. Peak GvH clone levels in circulation were associated with early post-transplant HvG declines. In recipient marrow, GvH clones were found, and some appeared first in ileum or blood.

The CDR3 contains 15 residues. V was pared by 7 bases and J by 5 bases, with 20 bases between. Germline values: CDR1 LNHNV, CDR2 YYDKDF (reference sequence). About this clone itself: Its target is unknown.

Only in-frame clones appear in the TCRdb table, and some are missing; sequencing was by immunoSEQ multiplex PCR. There are roughly 97,000 clones in the sample; roughly 87% occur only once, and about 0.9% lies in the top ten. This rearrangement joins TRBV15 to TRBJ2-5; unclear D gene. This specimen was unstimulated CD4+ T cells sorted from spleen or lymph node cells, taken before intestinal transplant. The TCR comes from a human donor who received an intestinal transplant. Here the CDR3 reads CATNSRQAPWETQYF. CDR3 sequence (DNA): TGTGCCACCAACTCCCGGCAGGCACCATGGGAGACCCAGTACTTC.